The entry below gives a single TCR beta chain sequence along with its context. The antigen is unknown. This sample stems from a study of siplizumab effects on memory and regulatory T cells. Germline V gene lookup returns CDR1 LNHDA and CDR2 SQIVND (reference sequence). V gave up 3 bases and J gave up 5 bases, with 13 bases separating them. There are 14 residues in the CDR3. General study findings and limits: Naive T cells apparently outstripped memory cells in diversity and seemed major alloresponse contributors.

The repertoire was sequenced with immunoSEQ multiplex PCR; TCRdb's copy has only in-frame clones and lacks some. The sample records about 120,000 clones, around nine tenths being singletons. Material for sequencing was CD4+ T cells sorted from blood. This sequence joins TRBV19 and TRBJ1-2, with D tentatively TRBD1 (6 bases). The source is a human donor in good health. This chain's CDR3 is CASSIGQYPYGYTF. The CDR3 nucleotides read TGTGCCAGTAGTATTGGACAGTACCCTTATGGCTACACCTTC.